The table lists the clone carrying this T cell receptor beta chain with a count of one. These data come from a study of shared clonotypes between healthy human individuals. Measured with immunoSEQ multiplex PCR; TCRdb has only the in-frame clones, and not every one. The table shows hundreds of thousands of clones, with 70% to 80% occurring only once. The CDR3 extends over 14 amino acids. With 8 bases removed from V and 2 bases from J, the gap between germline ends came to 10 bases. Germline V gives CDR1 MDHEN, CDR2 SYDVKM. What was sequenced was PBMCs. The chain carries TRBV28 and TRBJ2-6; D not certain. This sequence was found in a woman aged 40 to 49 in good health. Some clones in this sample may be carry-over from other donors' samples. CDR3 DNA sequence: TGTGCCAGCGGAACAGTGCCTGGGGCCAACGTCCTGACTTTC. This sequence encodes CASGTVPGANVLTF.